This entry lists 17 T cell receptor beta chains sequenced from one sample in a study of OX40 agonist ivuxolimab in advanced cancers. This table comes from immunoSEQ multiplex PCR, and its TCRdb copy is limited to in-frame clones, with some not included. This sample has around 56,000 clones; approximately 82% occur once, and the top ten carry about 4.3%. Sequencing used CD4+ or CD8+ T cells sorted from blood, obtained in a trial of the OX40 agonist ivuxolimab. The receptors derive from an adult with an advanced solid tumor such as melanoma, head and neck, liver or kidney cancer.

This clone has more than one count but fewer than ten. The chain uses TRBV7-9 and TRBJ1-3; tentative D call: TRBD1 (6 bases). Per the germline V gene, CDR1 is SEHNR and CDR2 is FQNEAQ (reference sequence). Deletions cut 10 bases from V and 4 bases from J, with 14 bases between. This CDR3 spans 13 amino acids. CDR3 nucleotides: TGTGCCAATGGACAGTCTTTGGGAAACACCATATATTTT. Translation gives CANGQSLGNTIYF. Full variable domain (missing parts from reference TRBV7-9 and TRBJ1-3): DTGVSQNPRHKITKRGQNVTFRCDPISEHNRLYWYRQTLGQGPEFLTYFQNEAQLEKSRLLSDRFSAERPKGSFSTLEIQRTEQGDSAMYLCANGQSLGNTIYFGEGSWLTVV.

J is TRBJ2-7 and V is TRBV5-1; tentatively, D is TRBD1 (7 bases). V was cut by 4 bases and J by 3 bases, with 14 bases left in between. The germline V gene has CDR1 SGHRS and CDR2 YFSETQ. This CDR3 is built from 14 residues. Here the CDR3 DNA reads TGCGCCAGCAGCCCCGGGGGACAGAGCTACGAGCAGTACTTC. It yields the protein CASSPGGQSYEQYF. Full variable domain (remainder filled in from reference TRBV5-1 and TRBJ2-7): KAGVTQTPRYLIKTRGQQVTLSCSPISGHRSVSWYQQTPGQGLQFLFEYFSETQRNKGNFPGRFSGRQFSNSRSEMNVSTLELGDSALYLCASSPGGQSYEQYFGPGTRLTVT.

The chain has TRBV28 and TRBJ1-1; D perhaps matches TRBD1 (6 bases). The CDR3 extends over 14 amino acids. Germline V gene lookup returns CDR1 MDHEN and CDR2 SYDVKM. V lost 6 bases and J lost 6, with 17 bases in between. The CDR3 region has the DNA TGTGCCAGCAGGGTGGTCTCCGGGGGCGCTGAAGCTTTCTTT. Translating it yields CASRVVSGGAEAFF.

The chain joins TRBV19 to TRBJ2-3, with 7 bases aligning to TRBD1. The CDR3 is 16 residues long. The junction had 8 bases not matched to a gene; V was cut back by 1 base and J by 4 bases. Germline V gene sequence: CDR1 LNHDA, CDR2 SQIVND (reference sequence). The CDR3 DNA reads TGTGCCAGTAGTATAGGTCAGGGGGATGGGTCAGATACGCAGTATTTT. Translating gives CASSIGQGDGSDTQYF.

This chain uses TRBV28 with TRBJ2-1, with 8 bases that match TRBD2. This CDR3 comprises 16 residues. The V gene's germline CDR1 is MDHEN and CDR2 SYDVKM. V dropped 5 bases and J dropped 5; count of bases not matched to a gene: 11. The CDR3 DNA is TGTGCCAGCAGTCGCCGATCGGGACTAGTAAACAATGAGCAGTTCTTC. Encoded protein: CASSRRSGLVNNEQFF.

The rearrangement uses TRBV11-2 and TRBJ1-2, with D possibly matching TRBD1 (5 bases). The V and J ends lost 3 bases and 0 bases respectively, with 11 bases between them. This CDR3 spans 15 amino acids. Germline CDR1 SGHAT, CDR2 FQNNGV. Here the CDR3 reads CASSFAGNANYGYTF. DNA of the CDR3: TGTGCCAGCAGCTTTGCAGGGAACGCTAACTATGGCTACACCTTC.

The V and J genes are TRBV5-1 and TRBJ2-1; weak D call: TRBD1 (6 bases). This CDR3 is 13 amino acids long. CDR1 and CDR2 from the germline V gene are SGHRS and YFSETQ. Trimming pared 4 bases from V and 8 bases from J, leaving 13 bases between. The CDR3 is CASSITGMDEQFF. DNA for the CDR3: TGCGCCAGCAGCATAACAGGGATGGATGAGCAGTTCTTC.

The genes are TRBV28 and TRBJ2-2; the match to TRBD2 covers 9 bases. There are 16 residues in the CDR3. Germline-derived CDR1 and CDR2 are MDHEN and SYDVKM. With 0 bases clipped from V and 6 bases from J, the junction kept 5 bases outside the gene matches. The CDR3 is CASSLWRLAVAGELFF. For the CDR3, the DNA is TGTGCCAGCAGTTTATGGAGACTAGCGGTCGCCGGGGAGCTGTTTTTT. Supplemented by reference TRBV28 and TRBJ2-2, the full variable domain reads DVKVTQSSRYLVKRTGEKVFLECVQDMDHENMFWYRQDPGLGLRLIYFSYDVKMKEKGDIPEGYSVSREKKERFSLILESASTNQTSMYLCASSLWRLAVAGELFFGEGSRLTVL.

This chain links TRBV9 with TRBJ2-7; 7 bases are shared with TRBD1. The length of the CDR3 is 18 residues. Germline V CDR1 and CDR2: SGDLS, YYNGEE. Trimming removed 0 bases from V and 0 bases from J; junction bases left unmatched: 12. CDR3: CASSVVGGGHYPSYEQYF. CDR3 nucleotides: TGTGCCAGCAGCGTAGTAGGGGGCGGGCATTATCCCTCCTACGAGCAGTACTTC.

Here the CDR3 DNA reads TGTGCCAGCAGCAGGGGACTAGCGGAATCCACAGATACGCAGTATTTT. This sequence encodes CASSRGLAESTDTQYF. This chain joins TRBV5-4 and TRBJ2-3; 11 bases fit TRBD2. The CDR3 extends over 16 amino acids. After removal of 4 bases from V and 2 bases from J, the junction contained 6 bases not matched to a gene. The germline V gene has CDR1 SGHNT and CDR2 YYREEE (reference sequence). Supplemented by reference TRBV5-4 and TRBJ2-3, the full variable domain reads ETGVTQSPTHLIKTRGQQVTLRCSSQSGHNTVSWYQQALGQGPQFIFQYYREEENGRGNFPPRFSGLQFPNYSSELNVNALELDDSALYLCASSRGLAESTDTQYFGPGTRLTVL.

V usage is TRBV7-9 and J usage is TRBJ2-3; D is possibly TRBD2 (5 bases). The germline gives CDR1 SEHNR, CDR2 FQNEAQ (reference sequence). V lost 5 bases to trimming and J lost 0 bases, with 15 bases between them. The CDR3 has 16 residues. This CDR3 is CASSGEFLPSTDTQYF. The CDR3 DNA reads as TGTGCCAGCAGCGGGGAGTTCCTTCCTAGCACAGATACGCAGTATTTT.

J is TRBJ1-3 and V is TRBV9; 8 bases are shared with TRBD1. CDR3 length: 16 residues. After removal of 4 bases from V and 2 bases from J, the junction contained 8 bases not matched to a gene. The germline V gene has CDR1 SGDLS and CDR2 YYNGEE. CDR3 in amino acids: CASSTRQGKAGNTIYF. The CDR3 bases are TGTGCCAGCAGCACCAGACAGGGGAAGGCTGGAAACACCATATATTTT.

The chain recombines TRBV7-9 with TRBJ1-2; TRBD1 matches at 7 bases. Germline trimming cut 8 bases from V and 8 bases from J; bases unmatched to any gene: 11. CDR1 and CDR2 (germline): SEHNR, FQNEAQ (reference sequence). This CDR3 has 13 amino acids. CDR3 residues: CASSRQGLEGYTF. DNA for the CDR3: TGTGCCAGCTCCCGACAGGGCTTGGAAGGCTACACCTTC.

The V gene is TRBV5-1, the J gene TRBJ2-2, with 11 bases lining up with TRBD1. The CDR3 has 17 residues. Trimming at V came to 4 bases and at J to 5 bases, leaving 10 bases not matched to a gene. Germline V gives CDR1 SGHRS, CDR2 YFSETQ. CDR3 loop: CASSLLGGQGATGELFF. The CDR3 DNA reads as TGCGCCAGCAGCCTGCTGGGAGGACAGGGGGCGACCGGGGAGCTGTTTTTT.

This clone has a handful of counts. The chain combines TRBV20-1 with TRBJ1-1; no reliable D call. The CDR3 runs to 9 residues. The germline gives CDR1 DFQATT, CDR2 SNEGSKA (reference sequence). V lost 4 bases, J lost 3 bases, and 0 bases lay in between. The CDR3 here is CSANTEAFF. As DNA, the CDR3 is TGCAGTGCTAACACTGAAGCTTTCTTT.

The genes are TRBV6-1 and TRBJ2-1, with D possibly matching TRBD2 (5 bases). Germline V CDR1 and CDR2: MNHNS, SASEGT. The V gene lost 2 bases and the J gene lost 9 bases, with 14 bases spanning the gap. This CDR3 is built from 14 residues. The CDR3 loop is CASSELQAGVEQFF. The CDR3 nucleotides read TGTGCCAGCAGTGAACTTCAAGCCGGGGTTGAGCAGTTCTTC.

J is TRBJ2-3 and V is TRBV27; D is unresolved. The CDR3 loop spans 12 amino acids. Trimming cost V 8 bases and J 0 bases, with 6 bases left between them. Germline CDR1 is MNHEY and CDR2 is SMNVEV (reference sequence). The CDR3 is CASLSSTDTQYF. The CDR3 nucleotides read TGTGCCAGCCTCTCTAGCACAGATACGCAGTATTTT.